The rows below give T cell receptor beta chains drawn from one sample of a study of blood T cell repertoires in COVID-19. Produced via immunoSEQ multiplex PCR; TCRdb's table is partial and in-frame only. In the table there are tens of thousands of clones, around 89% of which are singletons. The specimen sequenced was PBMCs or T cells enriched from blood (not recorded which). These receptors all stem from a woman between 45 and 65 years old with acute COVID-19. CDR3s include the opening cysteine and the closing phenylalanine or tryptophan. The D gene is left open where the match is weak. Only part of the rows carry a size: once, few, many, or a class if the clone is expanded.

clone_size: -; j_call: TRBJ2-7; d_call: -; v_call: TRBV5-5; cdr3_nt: TGTGCCAGCAGCTTCACGGCAGGTACCTACGAGCAGTACTTC; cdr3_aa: CASSFTAGTYEQYF
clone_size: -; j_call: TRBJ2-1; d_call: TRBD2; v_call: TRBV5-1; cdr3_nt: TGCGCCAGCAGCTCACTAGCGGGAGAGACCAATGAGCAGTTCTTC; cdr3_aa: CASSSLAGETNEQFF
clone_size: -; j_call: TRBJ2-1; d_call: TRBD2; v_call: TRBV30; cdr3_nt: TGTGCCTGGAGGGGGGGGACTAGCGGGACCAGCTCCTACAATGAGCAGTTCTTC; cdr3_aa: CAWRGGTSGTSSYNEQFF
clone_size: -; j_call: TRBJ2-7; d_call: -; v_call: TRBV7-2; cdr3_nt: TGTGCCAGCAGCTTAGTCTACGGGATGGGCTCCTACGAGCAGTACTTC; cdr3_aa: CASSLVYGMGSYEQYF
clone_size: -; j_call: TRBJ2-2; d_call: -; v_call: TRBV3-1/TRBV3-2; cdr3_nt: TGTGCCAGCAGCCAGGGCCTAAACACCGGGGAGCTGTTTTTT; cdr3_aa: CASSQGLNTGELFF
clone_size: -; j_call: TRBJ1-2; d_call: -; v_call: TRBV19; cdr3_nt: TGTGCCAGTAGTATAGCGGAGGTCGACTTC; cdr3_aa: CASSIAEVDF
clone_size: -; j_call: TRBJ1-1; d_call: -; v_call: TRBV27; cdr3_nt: TGTGCCAGCAGTTTATTTATGGGGGCAAACACTGAAGCTTTCTTT; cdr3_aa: CASSLFMGANTEAFF
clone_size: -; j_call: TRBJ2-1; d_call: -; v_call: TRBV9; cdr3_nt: TGTGCCAGCAGCGTAGGAAAGCGGACCAACAATGAGCAGTTCTTC; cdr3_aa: CASSVGKRTNNEQFF
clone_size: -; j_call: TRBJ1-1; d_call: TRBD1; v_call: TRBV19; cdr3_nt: TGTGCCAGTACCATGGACAGGGGGCTCGGCACTGAAGCTTTCTTT; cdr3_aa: CASTMDRGLGTEAFF
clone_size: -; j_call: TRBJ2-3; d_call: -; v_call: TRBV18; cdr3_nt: TGTGCCAGCTCACCAGAAGTCGGGTCAGATACGCAGTATTTT; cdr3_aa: CASSPEVGSDTQYF
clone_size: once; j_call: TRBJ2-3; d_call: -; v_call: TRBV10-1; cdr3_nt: TGCGCCAGCAGTGAGGCGCTTGCGCACTACACAGATACGCAGTATTTT; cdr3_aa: CASSEALAHYTDTQYF
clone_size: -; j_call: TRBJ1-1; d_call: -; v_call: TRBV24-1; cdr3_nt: TGTGCCATCGACAGTATGAACACTGAAGCTTTCTTT; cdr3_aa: CAIDSMNTEAFF
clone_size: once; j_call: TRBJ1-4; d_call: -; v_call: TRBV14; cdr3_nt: TGTGCCAGCAGCCAACCCCTCTGGGGCAGGCTAGGTGAAAAACTGTTTTTT; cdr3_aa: CASSQPLWGRLGEKLFF
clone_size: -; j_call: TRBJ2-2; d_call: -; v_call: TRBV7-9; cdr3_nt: TGTGCCAGCAAGGGACCAGGGGACACCGGGGAGCTGTTTTTT; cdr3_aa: CASKGPGDTGELFF
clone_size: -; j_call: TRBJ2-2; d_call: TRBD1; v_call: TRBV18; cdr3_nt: TGTGCCAGCTCACCGGACAGGGGCCCCGGGGAGCTGTTTTTT; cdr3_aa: CASSPDRGPGELFF
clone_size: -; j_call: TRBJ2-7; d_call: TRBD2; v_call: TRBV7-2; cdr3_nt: TGTGCCAGCAGCGCCGCCGGGACTAAGACCTACGAGCAGTACTTC; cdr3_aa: CASSAAGTKTYEQYF
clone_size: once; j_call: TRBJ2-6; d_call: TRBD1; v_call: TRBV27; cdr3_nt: TGTGCCAGCAGCATCGGGACAGGGAAATCTGGGGCCAACGTCCTGACTTTC; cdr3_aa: CASSIGTGKSGANVLTF
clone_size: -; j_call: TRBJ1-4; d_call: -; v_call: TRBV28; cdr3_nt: TGTGCCAGCAGGGGTGGGGGCTCGGATGAAAAACTGTTTTTT; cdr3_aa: CASRGGGSDEKLFF
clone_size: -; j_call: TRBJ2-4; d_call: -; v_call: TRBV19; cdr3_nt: TGTGCCAGTAGTCAAGGGACTCTTGGAAACATTCAGTACTTC; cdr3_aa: CASSQGTLGNIQYF
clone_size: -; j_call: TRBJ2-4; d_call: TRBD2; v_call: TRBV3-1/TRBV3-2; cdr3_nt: TGTGCCAGCAGCCAAGCCGGGACTAGCGGGAGACCACCTCCCTTAGCCAAAAACATTCAGTACTTC; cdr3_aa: CASSQAGTSGRPPPLAKNIQYF
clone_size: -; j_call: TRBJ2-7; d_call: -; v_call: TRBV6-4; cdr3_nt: TGTGCCAGTCTTTTTGAGGGATCCCACGAGCAGTACTTC; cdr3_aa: CASLFEGSHEQYF
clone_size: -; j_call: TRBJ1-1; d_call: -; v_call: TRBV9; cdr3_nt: TGTGCCAGCAGCCCTGTTGGAGGAGACGCTGAAGCTTTCTTT; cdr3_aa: CASSPVGGDAEAFF
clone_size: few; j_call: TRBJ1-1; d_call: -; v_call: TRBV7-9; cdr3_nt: TGTGCCAGCAGCTTAGGGAGGGGTGTGGACACTGAAGCTTTCTTT; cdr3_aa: CASSLGRGVDTEAFF
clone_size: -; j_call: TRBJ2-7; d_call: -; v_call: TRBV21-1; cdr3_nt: TGTGCCAGCAGACTTAGCGGGAGGGCTCAGTACGAGCAGTACTTC; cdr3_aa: CASRLSGRAQYEQYF
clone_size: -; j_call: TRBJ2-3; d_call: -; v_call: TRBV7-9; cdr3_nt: TGTGCCAGCAACTCCGGGACTAGCACAGATACGCAGTATTTT; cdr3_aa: CASNSGTSTDTQYF
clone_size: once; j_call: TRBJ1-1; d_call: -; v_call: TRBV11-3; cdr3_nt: TGTGCCAGCAGCACTTCGGGTACCCGGGATGCTGAAGCTTTCTTT; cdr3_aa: CASSTSGTRDAEAFF
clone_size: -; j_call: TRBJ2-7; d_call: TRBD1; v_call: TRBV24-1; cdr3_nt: TGTGCCACCAGTGGAACCGGGACAGGGGGGCACGAGCAGTACTTC; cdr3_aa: CATSGTGTGGHEQYF
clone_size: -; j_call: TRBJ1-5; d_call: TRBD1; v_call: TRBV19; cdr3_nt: TGTGCCAGTAGTTCAACGGACAGGGTAAATCAGCCCCAGCATTTT; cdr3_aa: CASSSTDRVNQPQHF
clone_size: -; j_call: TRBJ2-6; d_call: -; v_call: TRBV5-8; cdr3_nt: TGTGCCAGCAGCTTGGCCCGGGGCTCTGGGGCCAACGTCCTGACTTTC; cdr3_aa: CASSLARGSGANVLTF
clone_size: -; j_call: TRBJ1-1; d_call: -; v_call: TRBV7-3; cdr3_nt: TGTGCCAGCAGCCCCGTGGGGGGGAACACTGAAGCTTTCTTT; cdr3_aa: CASSPVGGNTEAFF
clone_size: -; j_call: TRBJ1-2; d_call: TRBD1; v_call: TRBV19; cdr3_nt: TGTGCCAGTTGGACAGGGTTTCTGGGCTATGGCTACACCTTC; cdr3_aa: CASWTGFLGYGYTF
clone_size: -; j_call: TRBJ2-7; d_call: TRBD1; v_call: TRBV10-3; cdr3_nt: TGTGCCATCAGTGAGCGGACAGGTTCTGGCTACGAGCAGTACTTC; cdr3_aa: CAISERTGSGYEQYF
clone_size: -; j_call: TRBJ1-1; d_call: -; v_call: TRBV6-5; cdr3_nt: TGTGCCAGCAAGGCAGGGTCGATAGGGAACACTGAAGCTTTCTTT; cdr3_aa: CASKAGSIGNTEAFF
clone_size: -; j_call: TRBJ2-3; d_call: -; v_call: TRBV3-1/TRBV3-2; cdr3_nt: TGTGCCAGCAGCGATCCGGGACAAGGCCGATACACAGATACGCAGTATTTT; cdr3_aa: CASSDPGQGRYTDTQYF
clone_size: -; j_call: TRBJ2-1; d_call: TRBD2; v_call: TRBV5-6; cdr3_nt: TGTGCCAGCAGCCCGCTCGGGGGAGGGCTCTACAATGAGCAGTTCTTC; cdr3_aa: CASSPLGGGLYNEQFF
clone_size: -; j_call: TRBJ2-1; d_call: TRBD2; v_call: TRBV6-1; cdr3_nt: TGTGCCAGCAGTGAACTAGCGGGAGAGGGGAATGAGCAGTTCTTC; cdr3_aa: CASSELAGEGNEQFF
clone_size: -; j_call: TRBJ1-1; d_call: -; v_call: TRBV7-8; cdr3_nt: TGTGCCAGCAGCTTCAGGGAGGGCACTGAAGCTTTCTTT; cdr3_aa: CASSFREGTEAFF
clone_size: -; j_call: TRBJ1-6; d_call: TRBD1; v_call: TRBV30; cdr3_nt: TGTGCCTGGAGTGTCCATGACAGGGGATCACCCCTCCACTTT; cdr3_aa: CAWSVHDRGSPLHF